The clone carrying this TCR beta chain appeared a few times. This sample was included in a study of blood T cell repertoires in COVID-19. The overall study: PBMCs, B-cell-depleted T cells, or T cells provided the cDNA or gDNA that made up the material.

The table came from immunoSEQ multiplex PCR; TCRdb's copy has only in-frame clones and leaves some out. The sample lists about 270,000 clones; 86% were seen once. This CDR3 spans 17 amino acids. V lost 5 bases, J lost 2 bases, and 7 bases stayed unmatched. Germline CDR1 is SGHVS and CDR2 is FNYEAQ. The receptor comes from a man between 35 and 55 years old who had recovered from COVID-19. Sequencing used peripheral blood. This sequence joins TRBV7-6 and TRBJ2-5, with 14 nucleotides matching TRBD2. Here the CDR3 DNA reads TGTGCCAGCAGCCCAGGACTAGCGGGGGGTCCACAAGAGACCCAGTACTTC. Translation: CASSPGLAGGPQETQYF.